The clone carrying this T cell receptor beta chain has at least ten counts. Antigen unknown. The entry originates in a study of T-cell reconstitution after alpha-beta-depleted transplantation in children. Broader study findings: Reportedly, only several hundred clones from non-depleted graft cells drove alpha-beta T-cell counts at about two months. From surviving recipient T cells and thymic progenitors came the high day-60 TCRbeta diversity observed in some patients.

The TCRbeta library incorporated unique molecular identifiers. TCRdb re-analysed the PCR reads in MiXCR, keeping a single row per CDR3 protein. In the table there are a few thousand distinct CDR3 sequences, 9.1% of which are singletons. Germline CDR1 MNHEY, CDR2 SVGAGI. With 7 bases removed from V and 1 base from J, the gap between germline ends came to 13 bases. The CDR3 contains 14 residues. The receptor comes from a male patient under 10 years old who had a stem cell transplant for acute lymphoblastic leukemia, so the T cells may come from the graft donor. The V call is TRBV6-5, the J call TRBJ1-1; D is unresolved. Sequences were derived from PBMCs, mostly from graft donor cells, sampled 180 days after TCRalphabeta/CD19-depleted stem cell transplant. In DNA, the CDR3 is TGTGCCAGCAACCCTAGCACAGAGAACACTGAAGCTTTCTTT. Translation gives CASNPSTENTEAFF.